This entry is about one TCR beta chain. There is no known antigen for this receptor. Base quality data are lacking; no much larger clone is found one base away. TCRbeta CDR3 regions were amplified from genomic DNA using the immunoSEQ Assay, a bias-controlled multiplex PCR. The original pipeline was this. The number of nucleated cells in each sample was estimated from the amplification of reference gene primers within the assay. Sequence reads were collapsed and filtered to measure the absolute abundance of every unique TCRbeta CDR3 rearrangement. Productive Simpson clonality was computed per sample as the square root of Simpson's diversity index over productive rearrangements. Imported from immuneACCESS, the table was reduced by TCRdb to in-frame sequences with V and J called. These copies leave out some clones; in studies compared against another copy, an unresolved V gene accounts for under half, and the cause of the remainder is not known. The D gene and trimming were derived from the DNA, and the V and J assignments and clone size from that table. Here the sample has about 110,000 clones; around nine tenths occur a single time. More than 7% of the sample is taken by the ten largest.

Samples from volunteer blood donors who had recovered from COVID-19 were contributed by a second Seattle source. The collaborating institutions used their own protocols to collect whole blood in K2EDTA tubes. For TCRbeta analysis, collaborators shipped samples in one of three forms: frozen whole blood, isolated PBMCs, or DNA extracted from either of those sample types. The CDR3 contains 17 residues, cysteine and phenylalanine counted. The DNA shown is the 51-base CDR3, in frame from base 1. Trimming accounts for 1 base at V and 0 bases at J, while the number of junction bases matched to no gene is 8. As encoded in the germline V gene (reference sequence), CDR1 is GTSNPN while CDR2 is SVGIG. This record comes from a study of blood T cell repertoires in COVID-19 (dated by TCRdb to 2018 to 2021). Regarding the research as a whole: Samples from collaborators originated in the United States, Italy and Spain and spanned both the acute and convalescent phases of COVID-19. Where HLA class I and class II types were available, the types were taken from metadata supplied by the sample provider, not from assay-based typing. The samples were drawn from the first 160 participants of the ongoing ImmuneRACE study and from under 1,500 subjects provided by 6 global collaborators. The prospective study material was composed of cDNA or gDNA derived from T cells, B-cell-depleted T cells, or PBMCs. Sample metadata almost always included a de-identified subject ID, COVID-19 status, age in years and sex. The repertoires were made available in a free public database intended to serve as a resource for research on the immune response to SARS-CoV-2. The dataset comprised deeply sampled blood TCRbeta repertoires from subjects exposed to, actively infected with, or recovered from COVID-19.

What the work shows at the level of the full study, not this receptor alone: The quantity of clinical and demographic metadata differed by source and by participant and was supplied without curation.

The chain is encoded by TRBV30 joined to TRBJ2-7; 11 middle bases align to TRBD2. The receptor's source is a woman in her 70s who had recovered from COVID-19. The sample consisted of peripheral blood. This receptor carries the CDR3 CAWSGAPSGGSSYEQYF. The DNA sequence reads TGTGCCTGGAGTGGGGCCCCTAGCGGGGGGTCCTCCTACGAGCAGTACTTC.